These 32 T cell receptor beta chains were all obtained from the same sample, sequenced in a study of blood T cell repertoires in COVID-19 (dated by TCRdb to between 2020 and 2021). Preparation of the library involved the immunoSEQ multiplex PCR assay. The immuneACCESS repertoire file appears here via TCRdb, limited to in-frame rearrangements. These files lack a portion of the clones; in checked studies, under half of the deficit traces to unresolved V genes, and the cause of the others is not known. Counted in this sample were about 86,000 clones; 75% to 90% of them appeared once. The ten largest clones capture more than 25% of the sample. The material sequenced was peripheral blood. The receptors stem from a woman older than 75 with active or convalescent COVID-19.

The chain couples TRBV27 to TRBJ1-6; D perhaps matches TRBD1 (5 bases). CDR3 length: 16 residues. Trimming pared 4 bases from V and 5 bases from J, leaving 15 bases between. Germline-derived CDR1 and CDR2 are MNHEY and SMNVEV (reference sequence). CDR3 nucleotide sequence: TGTGCCAGCAGTTATTCACCGGGACTAAATAATTCACCCCTCCACTTT. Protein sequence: CASSYSPGLNNSPLHF.

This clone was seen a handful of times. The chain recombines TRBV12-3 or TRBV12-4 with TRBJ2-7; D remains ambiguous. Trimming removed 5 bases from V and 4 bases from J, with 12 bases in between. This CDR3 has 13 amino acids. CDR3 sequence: CASSRSGEYEQYF. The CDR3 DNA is TGTGCCAGCAGTCGGAGTGGAGAATACGAGCAGTACTTC.

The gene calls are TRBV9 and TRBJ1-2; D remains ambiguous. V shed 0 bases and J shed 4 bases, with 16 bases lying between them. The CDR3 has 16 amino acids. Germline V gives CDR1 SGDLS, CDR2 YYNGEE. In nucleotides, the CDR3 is TGTGCCAGCAGCGTAGGCCCCGGGAGGGTGGGCTATGGCTACACCTTC. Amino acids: CASSVGPGRVGYGYTF.

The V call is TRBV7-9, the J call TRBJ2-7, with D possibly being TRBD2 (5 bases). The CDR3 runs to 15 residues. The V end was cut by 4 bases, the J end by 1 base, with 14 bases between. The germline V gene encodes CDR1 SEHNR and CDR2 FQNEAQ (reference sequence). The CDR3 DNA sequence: TGTGCCAGCAGCTCGTCTCCGGGGAGATCCTACGAGCAGTACTTC. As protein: CASSSSPGRSYEQYF. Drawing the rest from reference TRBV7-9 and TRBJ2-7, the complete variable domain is DTGVSQNPRHKITKRGQNVTFRCDPISEHNRLYWYRQTLGQGPEFLTYFQNEAQLEKSRLLSDRFSAERPKGSFSTLEIQRTEQGDSAMYLCASSSSPGRSYEQYFGPGTRLTVT.

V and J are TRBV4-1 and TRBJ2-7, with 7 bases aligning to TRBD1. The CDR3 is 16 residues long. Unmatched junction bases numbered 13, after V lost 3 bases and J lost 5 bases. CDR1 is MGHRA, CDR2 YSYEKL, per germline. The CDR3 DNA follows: TGCGCCAGCAGCCATCCCACAGGGGCGCGCGACAACGAGCAGTACTTC. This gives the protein CASSHPTGARDNEQYF.

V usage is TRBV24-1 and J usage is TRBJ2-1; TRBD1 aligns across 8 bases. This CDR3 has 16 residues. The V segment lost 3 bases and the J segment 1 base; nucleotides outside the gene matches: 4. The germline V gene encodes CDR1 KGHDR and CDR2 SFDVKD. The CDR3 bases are TGTGCCACCAGTGATCCAGGACAGGGATCCTACAATGAGCAGTTCTTC. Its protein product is CATSDPGQGSYNEQFF.

CDR3 protein: CSVRQGSQETQYF. The CDR3 DNA is TGCAGCGTCCGACAGGGAAGCCAAGAGACCCAGTACTTC. This chain links TRBV29-1 with TRBJ2-5; the match to TRBD1 covers 7 bases. Germline-derived CDR1 and CDR2 are SQVTM and ANQGSEA. This CDR3 region has 13 residues. J was trimmed by 1 base and V by 6 bases; bases with no gene match: 5.

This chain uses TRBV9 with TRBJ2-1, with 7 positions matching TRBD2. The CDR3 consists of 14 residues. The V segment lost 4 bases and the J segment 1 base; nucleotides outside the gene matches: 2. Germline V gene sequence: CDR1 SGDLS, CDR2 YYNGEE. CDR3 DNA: TGTGCCAGCAGCAAGCGGGGATCCTACAATGAGCAGTTCTTC. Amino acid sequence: CASSKRGSYNEQFF.

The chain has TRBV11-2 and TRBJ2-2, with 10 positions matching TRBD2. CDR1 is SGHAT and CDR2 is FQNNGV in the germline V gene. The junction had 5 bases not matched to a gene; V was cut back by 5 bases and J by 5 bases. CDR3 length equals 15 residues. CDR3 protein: CASSPPAGGTGELFF. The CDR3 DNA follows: TGTGCCAGCAGCCCCCCAGCGGGGGGGACCGGGGAGCTGTTTTTT.

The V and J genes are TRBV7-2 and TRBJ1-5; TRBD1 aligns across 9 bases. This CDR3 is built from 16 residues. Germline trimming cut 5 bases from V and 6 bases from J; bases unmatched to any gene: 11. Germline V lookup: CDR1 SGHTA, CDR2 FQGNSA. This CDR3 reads CASSPSWTGVGQPQHF. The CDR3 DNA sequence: TGTGCCAGCAGCCCGAGTTGGACAGGGGTCGGTCAGCCCCAGCATTTT.

The CDR3 DNA reads TGCGCCAGCAGCCAAGATCCAGGACAGGGCTGGAACGAGCAGTACTTC. It translates to CASSQDPGQGWNEQYF. The chain is built from TRBV4-1 and TRBJ2-7; 8 bases align to TRBD1. The V and J ends lost 0 bases and 5 bases, in that order; junction bases with no gene match: 9. The CDR3 totals 16 residues. Germline V lookup: CDR1 MGHRA, CDR2 YSYEKL.

The CDR3 loop reads CAISESGLAGNEQFF. For the CDR3, the DNA is TGTGCCATCAGTGAGTCGGGACTAGCGGGTAATGAGCAGTTCTTC. The genes are TRBV10-3 and TRBJ2-1; 12 positions agree with TRBD2. The CDR3 is 15 residues long. V shed 0 bases, J shed 7 bases, and the junction held 1 base outside the gene matches. The germline gives CDR1 ENHRY, CDR2 SYGVKD.

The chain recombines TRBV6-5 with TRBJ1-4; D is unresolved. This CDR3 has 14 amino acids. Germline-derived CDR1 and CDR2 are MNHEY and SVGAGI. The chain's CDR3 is CALRSRWANEKLFF. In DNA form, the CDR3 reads TGTGCTCTGCGGTCCCGATGGGCTAATGAAAAACTGTTTTTT.

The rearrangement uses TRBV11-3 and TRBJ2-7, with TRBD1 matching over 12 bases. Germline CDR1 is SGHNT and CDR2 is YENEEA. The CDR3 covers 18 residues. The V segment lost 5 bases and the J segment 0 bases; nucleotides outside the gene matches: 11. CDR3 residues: CASSLRLPGQGASYEQYF. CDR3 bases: TGTGCCAGCAGCCTTAGACTACCGGGACAGGGGGCCTCCTACGAGCAGTACTTC.

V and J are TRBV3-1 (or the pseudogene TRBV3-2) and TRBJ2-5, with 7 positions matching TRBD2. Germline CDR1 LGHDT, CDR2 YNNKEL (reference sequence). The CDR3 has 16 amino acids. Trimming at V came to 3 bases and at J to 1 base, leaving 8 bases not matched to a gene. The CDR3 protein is CASSHLPSGLQETQYF. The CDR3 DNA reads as TGTGCCAGCAGCCATCTGCCTAGCGGTCTCCAAGAGACCCAGTACTTC.

The CDR3: CASSQGQGFFYEQYF. The CDR3 DNA reads TGCGCCAGCAGCCAGGGACAGGGGTTTTTCTACGAGCAGTACTTC. This rearrangement joins TRBV4-1 to TRBJ2-7; 10 bases are shared with TRBD1. The germline V gene encodes CDR1 MGHRA and CDR2 YSYEKL. V lost 3 bases to trimming and J lost 3 bases; unmatched junction nucleotides: 5. The CDR3 covers 15 residues.

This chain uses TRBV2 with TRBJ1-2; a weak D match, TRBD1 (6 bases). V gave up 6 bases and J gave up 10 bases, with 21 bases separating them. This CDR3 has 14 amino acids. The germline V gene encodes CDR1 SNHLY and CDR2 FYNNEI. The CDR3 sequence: CASRDRDDRPLYTF. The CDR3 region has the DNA TGTGCCAGCAGGGACCGGGACGACAGGCCCCTCTACACCTTC.

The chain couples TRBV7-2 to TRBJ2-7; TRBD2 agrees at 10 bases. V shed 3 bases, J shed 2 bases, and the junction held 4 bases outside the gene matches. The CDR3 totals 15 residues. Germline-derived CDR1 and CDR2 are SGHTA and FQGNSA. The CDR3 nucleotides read TGTGCCAGCAGCTTGGCCAGCGGGGGGGCCTACGAGCAGTACTTC. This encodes CASSLASGGAYEQYF.

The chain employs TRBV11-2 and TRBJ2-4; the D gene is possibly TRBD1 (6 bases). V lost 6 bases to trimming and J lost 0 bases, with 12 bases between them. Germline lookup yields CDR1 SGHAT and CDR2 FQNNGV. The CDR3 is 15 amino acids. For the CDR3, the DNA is TGTGCCAGCAGTCTTACAGGGAGAGCCAAAAACATTCAGTACTTC. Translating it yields CASSLTGRAKNIQYF.

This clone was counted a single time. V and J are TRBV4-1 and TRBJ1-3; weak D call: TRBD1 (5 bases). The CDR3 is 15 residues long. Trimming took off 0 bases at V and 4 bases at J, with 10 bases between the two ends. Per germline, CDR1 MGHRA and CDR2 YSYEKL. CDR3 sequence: CASSQDRVRGNTIYF. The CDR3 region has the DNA TGCGCCAGCAGCCAAGACAGGGTGCGCGGAAACACCATATATTTT.

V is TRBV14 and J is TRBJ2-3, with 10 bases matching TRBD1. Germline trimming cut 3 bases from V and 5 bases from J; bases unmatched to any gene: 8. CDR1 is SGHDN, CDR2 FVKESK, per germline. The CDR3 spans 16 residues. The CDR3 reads CASSQIGTGAQDTQYF. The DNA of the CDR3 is TGTGCCAGCAGCCAGATAGGGACAGGGGCACAAGATACGCAGTATTTT.

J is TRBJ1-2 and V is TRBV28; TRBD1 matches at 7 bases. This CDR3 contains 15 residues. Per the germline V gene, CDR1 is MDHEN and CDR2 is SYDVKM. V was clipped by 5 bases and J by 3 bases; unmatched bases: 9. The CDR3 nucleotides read TGTGCCAGCAGTCCTCTACCGACAGGGTACTATGGCTACACCTTC. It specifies CASSPLPTGYYGYTF.

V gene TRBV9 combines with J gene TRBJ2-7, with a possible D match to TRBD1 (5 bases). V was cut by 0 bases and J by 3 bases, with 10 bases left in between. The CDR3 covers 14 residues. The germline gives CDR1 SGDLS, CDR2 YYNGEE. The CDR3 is CASSVADRNYEQYF. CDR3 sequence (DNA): TGTGCCAGCAGCGTAGCTGACAGAAACTACGAGCAGTACTTC.

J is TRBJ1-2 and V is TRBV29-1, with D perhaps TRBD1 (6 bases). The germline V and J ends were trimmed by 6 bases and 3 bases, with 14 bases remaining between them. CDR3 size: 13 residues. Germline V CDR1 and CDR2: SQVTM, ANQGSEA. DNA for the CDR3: TGCAGCGTCAGCGTACCAGGGGACTATGGCTACACCTTC. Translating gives CSVSVPGDYGYTF.

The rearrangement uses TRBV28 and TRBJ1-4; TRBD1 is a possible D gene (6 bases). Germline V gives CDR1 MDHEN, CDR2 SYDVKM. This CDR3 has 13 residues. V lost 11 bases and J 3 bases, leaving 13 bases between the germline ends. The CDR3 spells CAVQDSSNEKLFF. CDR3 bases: TGTGCCGTGCAGGACAGCTCTAATGAAAAACTGTTTTTT. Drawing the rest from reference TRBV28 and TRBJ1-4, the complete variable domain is DVKVTQSSRYLVKRTGEKVFLECVQDMDHENMFWYRQDPGLGLRLIYFSYDVKMKEKGDIPEGYSVSREKKERFSLILESASTNQTSMYLCAVQDSSNEKLFFGSGTQLSVL.

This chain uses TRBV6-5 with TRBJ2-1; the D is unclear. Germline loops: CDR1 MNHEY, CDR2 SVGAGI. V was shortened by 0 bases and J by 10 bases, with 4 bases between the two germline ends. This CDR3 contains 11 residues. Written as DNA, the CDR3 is TGTGCCAGCAGTTACTCGAGGGAGCAGTTCTTC. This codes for CASSYSREQFF.

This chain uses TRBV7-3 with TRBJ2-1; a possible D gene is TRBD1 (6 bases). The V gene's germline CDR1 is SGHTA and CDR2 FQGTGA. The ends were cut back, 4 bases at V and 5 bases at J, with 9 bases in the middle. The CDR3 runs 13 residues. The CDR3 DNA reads TGTGCCAGCAGCTCCCGGACAGACAATGAGCAGTTCTTC. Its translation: CASSSRTDNEQFF.

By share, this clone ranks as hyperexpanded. In nucleotides, the CDR3 is TGCGCCAGCAGCCAGGGTAGTGCACAGTCCTACGAGCAGTACTTC. It is translated as CASSQGSAQSYEQYF. The chain recombines TRBV4-3 with TRBJ2-7; D is uncertain. V was shortened by 3 bases and J by 1 base, with 13 bases between the two germline ends. The CDR3 extends over 15 amino acids. CDR1 is LGHNA, CDR2 YSLEER, per germline.

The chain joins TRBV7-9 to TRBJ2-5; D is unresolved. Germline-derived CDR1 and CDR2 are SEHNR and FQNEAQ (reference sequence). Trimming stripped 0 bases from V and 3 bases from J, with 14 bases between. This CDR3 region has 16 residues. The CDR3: CASSLALYSPKETQYF. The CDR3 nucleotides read TGTGCCAGCAGCTTAGCGCTGTACAGTCCTAAAGAGACCCAGTACTTC. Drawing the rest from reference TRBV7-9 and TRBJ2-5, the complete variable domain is DTGVSQNPRHKITKRGQNVTFRCDPISEHNRLYWYRQTLGQGPEFLTYFQNEAQLEKSRLLSDRFSAERPKGSFSTLEIQRTEQGDSAMYLCASSLALYSPKETQYFGPGTRLLVL.

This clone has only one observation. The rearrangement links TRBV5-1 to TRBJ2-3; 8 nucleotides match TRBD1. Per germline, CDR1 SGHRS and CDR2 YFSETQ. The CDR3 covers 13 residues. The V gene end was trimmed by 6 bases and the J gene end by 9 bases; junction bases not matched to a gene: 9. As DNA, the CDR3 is TGCGCCAGCAATGGGTTAGGGACAGGAACGCAGTATTTT. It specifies CASNGLGTGTQYF.

In DNA, the CDR3 is TGTGCCAGCAGTTTTCGGTGGCAAGAGACCCAGTACTTC. Protein product: CASSFRWQETQYF. V and J are TRBV28 and TRBJ2-5; D unresolved. V was clipped by 3 bases and J by 2 bases, with 7 bases between them. The CDR3 has 13 amino acids. CDR1 and CDR2 (germline): MDHEN, SYDVKM. Full variable domain (rest looked up from reference TRBV28 and TRBJ2-5): DVKVTQSSRYLVKRTGEKVFLECVQDMDHENMFWYRQDPGLGLRLIYFSYDVKMKEKGDIPEGYSVSREKKERFSLILESASTNQTSMYLCASSFRWQETQYFGPGTRLLVL.

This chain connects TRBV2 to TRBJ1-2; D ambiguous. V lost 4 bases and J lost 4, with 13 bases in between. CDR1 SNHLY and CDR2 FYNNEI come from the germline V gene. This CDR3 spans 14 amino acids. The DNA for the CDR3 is TGTGCCAGCAGTGGAGGGAGTTATAGCTATGGCTACACCTTC. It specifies CASSGGSYSYGYTF.